This T cell receptor beta chain was captured by sequencing in a study of beta chain features in type 1 diabetes. Study-wide results and caveats: Whether TCRB rearrangement is influenced by HLA type went unresolved here. Diminished insertions and augmented deletions at VDJ junctions characterized type 1 diabetes patients.

This CDR3 comprises 13 residues. The V end was cut by 5 bases, the J end by 3 bases, with 11 bases between. Germline V gene lookup returns CDR1 SGHNT and CDR2 YENEEA. Since all of the isolated RNA was reverse transcribed, expressed TCRB transcripts were what got sequenced. Sequencing of naive, central memory and regulatory T cell samples gave an average of approximately 3.8 million reads. Sequenced by immunoSEQ multiplex PCR; TCRdb stores in-frame clones only, minus some. There are 850,000 to 900,000 clones in the sample; roughly a sixth occur only once, and about 0.02% lies in the top ten. Notes on this clone: The antigen remains unidentified.

The chain employs TRBV11-3 and TRBJ2-7; D not resolved. This TCR was recovered from a woman aged 18-29 years in good health. The source material was naive CD4+ T cells from blood. CDR3 protein: CASSALGSYEQYF. CDR3 nucleotides: TGTGCCAGCAGCGCTCTAGGAAGCTACGAGCAGTACTTC.